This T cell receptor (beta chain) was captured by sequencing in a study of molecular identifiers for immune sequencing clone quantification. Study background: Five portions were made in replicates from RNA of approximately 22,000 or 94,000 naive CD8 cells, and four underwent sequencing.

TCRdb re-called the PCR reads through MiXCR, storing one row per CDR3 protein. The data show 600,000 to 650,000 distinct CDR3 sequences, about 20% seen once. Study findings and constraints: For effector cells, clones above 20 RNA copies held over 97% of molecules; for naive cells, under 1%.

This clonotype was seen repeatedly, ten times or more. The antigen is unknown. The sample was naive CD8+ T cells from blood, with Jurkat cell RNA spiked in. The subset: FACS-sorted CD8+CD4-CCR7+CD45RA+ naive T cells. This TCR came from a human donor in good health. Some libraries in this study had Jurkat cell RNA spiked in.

CDR3 in DNA: TGCGCCAGCAGCTATGGGGCGGATGAAGCTTTCTTT. This codes for CASSYGADEAFF. The chain links TRBV5-1 to TRBJ1-1; tentative D call: TRBD1 (5 bases). V was trimmed by 3 bases and J by 7 bases, leaving 10 bases between them. Germline V gene lookup returns CDR1 SGHRS and CDR2 YFSETQ. The CDR3 is made up of 12 amino acids.